These T cell receptor beta chains were read from a single sample in a study of T cells expressing NK-cell markers. TCRdb reprocessed the 5' RACE reads and reports one entry per CDR3 protein, with no DNA. This listing includes 500,000 to 600,000 distinct CDR3 sequences. The sample comprised blood T cells: a sorted CD56 or NKG2C T cell subset, CD4+ or CD8+ T cells, or bulk PBMC T cells (not recorded which). All receptors derive from a man aged 18 to 29 in good health. Each CDR3 is given with its conserved first and last residue. The order of the fields is J gene, V gene, CDR3 protein.

J: TRBJ2-7
V: TRBV27
CDR3: CASSPGTGFIFEQYF

J: TRBJ2-5
V: TRBV20-1
CDR3: CSAYRDSQETQYF

J: TRBJ1-4
V: TRBV5-1
CDR3: CASARTRGEKLFF

J: TRBJ2-5
V: TRBV5-1
CDR3: CASSLDGAGARKTQYF

J: TRBJ2-4
V: TRBV5-1
CDR3: CASSLRLAGGSLNIQYF

J: TRBJ2-3
V: TRBV29-1
CDR3: CSVEAETSGSTDTQYF

J: TRBJ1-1
V: TRBV7-9
CDR3: CASSLAGSEAFF

J: TRBJ1-2
V: TRBV20-1
CDR3: CSARDYRKSYGYTF

J: TRBJ1-2
V: TRBV18
CDR3: CASSRLSDRNYGYTF

J: TRBJ2-1
V: TRBV27
CDR3: CASSLTGISEQFF

J: TRBJ2-5
V: TRBV5-5
CDR3: CASSWARDAAGTQYF

J: TRBJ2-5
V: TRBV6-1
CDR3: CASSRYTGQQKETQYF

J: TRBJ2-1
V: TRBV20-1
CDR3: CSARDGKGRNEQFF